This T cell receptor (beta chain) comes out of a study of cytomegalovirus exposure and HLA in healthy donors. Study at large: Ancestry clustering placed around 80% of over 300 genotyped donors in the Caucasian-associated cluster. Regarding the study as a whole: The classifier was said to identify cytomegalovirus status with high specificity and sensitivity. It was shown in a later analysis that HLA-associated TCR beta chains were more clonally expanded than other, equally common chains. The only immune exposure information that was available was CMV serostatus.

Primers: 60 Vbeta forward and 13 Jbeta reverse. Data came from immunoSEQ multiplex PCR; TCRdb stores just in-frame clones and leaves some out. The sample shows 95,000 to 150,000 clones, about 79% of them seen only once. Of note for this clone: Its cognate antigen is unknown.

CDR3 length: 12 residues. Germline V gene sequence: CDR1 SQVTM, CDR2 ANQGSEA. After removal of 7 bases from V and 6 bases from J, the junction contained 5 bases not matched to a gene. The sample taken for sequencing was PBMCs. The receptor's source is a woman aged 45-65 years in good health and CMV-seronegative. V and J are TRBV29-1 and TRBJ1-2, with 10 nucleotides matching TRBD1. The DNA for the CDR3 is TGCAGCGGAAGACAGGGGGCGAATGGCTACACCTTC. It codes for CSGRQGANGYTF.